The present TCR beta chain was sequenced within a study of cytotoxic CD8 clonotypes in ibrutinib-treated CLL. Points from the study as a whole: Baseline-level clonality went beyond age-matched healthy donors and moved in step with circulating CD8+ T-cell counts.

CDR1 is SQVTM, CDR2 ANQGSEA, per germline. Trimming took off 4 bases at V and 0 bases at J, with 10 bases between the two ends. The CDR3 totals 13 residues. Target depth was 1 in 200,000 to 1 in 1 million T cells, about 10x per clonotype. TCRdb's copy holds only in-frame clones and misses some; the assay was immunoSEQ multiplex PCR. The sample consists of about 85,000 clones, about 76% of them appearing once. This clone came up a few times. Its antigen is currently unknown. Here the sequenced sample was PBMCs, taken after 12 months of ibrutinib treatment. The chain couples TRBV29-1 to TRBJ2-7, with a tentative D call TRBD2 (6 bases). The clonotype was recovered from a human donor with chronic lymphocytic leukemia. CDR3 sequence (DNA): TGCAGCGTTGGGGGGGACCCCTCCTACGAGCAGTACTTC. It specifies CSVGGDPSYEQYF.